The 30 T cell receptor beta chains given below trace back to one sample, sequenced in a study of T cell changes during pregnancy in multiple sclerosis. Only in-frame clones appear in the TCRdb table, and some are missing; sequencing was by immunoSEQ multiplex PCR. The repertoire has roughly 57,000 clones, approximately 94% of them found once; the top ten carry roughly 2.5%. This material consisted of CD8+ T cells from peripheral blood mononuclear cells, taken after pregnancy. These receptors originate from a female donor with multiple sclerosis, enrolled in a pregnancy study.

V is TRBV13 and J is TRBJ1-2, with TRBD1 as a possible D gene (5 bases). The CDR3 runs to 13 residues. Per germline, CDR1 PRHDT and CDR2 FYEKMQ (reference sequence). V lost 3 bases and J 4 bases, leaving 9 bases between the germline ends. The CDR3 sequence: CASSFQGLYGYTF. Here the CDR3 DNA reads TGTGCCAGCAGCTTCCAGGGTCTCTATGGCTACACCTTC.

V is TRBV27 and J is TRBJ2-1; 9 nucleotides line up with TRBD1. CDR1 and CDR2 (germline): MNHEY, SMNVEV (reference sequence). The trim removed 2 bases at V and 4 bases at J, leaving 3 bases unmatched. CDR3 size: 15 residues. CDR3 in DNA: TGTGCCAGCAGTTTAGGACAGGGGCCTTACAATGAGCAGTTCTTC. This sequence encodes CASSLGQGPYNEQFF.

The chain couples TRBV28 to TRBJ1-5; the match to TRBD1 covers 10 bases. The CDR3 loop spans 16 amino acids. The V gene's germline CDR1 is MDHEN and CDR2 SYDVKM. After removal of 4 bases from V and 5 bases from J, the junction contained 8 bases not matched to a gene. The CDR3 loop reads CASSSTRDRGDQPQHF. CDR3 DNA sequence: TGTGCCAGCAGTTCCACCCGGGACAGGGGTGATCAGCCCCAGCATTTT.

The chain joins TRBV5-1 to TRBJ1-2, with 8 bases aligning to TRBD1. The germline V gene has CDR1 SGHRS and CDR2 YFSETQ. This CDR3 comprises 13 residues. The V and J ends lost 3 bases and 8 bases, in that order; junction bases with no gene match: 6. In nucleotides, the CDR3 is TGCGCCAGCAGCTCGACAGGGGTAGAAGGCTACACCTTC. Translation gives CASSSTGVEGYTF.

The V and J genes are TRBV27 and TRBJ2-7, with D hard to call. The CDR3 is 14 residues long. Germline V lookup: CDR1 MNHEY, CDR2 SMNVEV (reference sequence). V lost 3 bases, J lost 2 bases, and 11 bases lay in between. The CDR3 DNA sequence: TGTGCCAGCAGTTTTCTTGCAGGCCCCTACGAGCAGTACTTC. It encodes CASSFLAGPYEQYF.

The genes are TRBV25-1 and TRBJ2-1, with D possibly being TRBD2 (6 bases). V was pared by 7 bases and J by 7 bases, with 23 bases between. The CDR3 loop spans 16 amino acids. Per germline, CDR1 MGHDK and CDR2 SYGVNS. The chain's CDR3 is CASITPWAGTVNEQFF. CDR3 DNA sequence: TGTGCCAGCATTACTCCCTGGGCGGGAACAGTGAATGAGCAGTTCTTC.

The chain joins TRBV15 to TRBJ1-1, with D possibly matching TRBD1 (5 bases). CDR1 and CDR2 from the germline V gene are LNHNV and YYDKDF (reference sequence). The V and J ends lost 0 bases and 1 base respectively, with 12 bases between them. The CDR3 is 16 residues long. The CDR3 DNA is TGTGCCACCAGCAGAGAAATGCGACAGTCGAACACTGAAGCTTTCTTT. It translates to CATSREMRQSNTEAFF.

V and J are TRBV19 and TRBJ2-3; 8 bases line up with TRBD1. The V and J ends lost 4 bases and 5 bases, in that order; junction bases with no gene match: 17. Germline CDR1 LNHDA, CDR2 SQIVND (reference sequence). This CDR3 region has 18 residues. The CDR3 is CASSTGAGGYRRRDTQYF. The CDR3 bases are TGTGCCAGTAGTACGGGGGCAGGGGGCTATCGCCGCAGAGATACGCAGTATTTT.

The J gene is TRBJ2-7, the V gene TRBV12-5; D perhaps matches TRBD2 (7 bases). Trimming cost V 6 bases and J 3 bases, with 18 bases left between them. Germline assignment: CDR1 LGHNT and CDR2 FRNRAP. The CDR3 has 15 amino acids. CDR3 in amino acids: CASGLPRGASYEQYF. The CDR3 bases are TGTGCTAGTGGGCTTCCCCGGGGGGCGAGCTACGAGCAGTACTTC.

The rearrangement uses TRBV4-1 and TRBJ2-7; unclear D gene. Trimming cost V 4 bases and J 3 bases, with 13 bases left between them. The germline CDR1 and CDR2 sequences are MGHRA and YSYEKL. The CDR3 is made up of 14 amino acids. The CDR3 coding sequence is TGCGCCAGCAGCCCCGGTCCTAACTTCTACGAGCAGTACTTC. Protein product: CASSPGPNFYEQYF.

The rearrangement joins TRBV27 to TRBJ2-3, with D tentatively TRBD1 (6 bases). This CDR3 has 14 amino acids. V gave up 1 base and J gave up 3 bases, with 8 bases separating them. Germline V gene data show CDR1 as MNHEY and CDR2 as SMNVEV (reference sequence). CDR3 sequence (DNA): TGTGCCAGCAGTTTATACCAGGGGACAGATACGCAGTATTTT. This gives the protein CASSLYQGTDTQYF.

This rearrangement joins TRBV28 to TRBJ2-7; 11 bases fit TRBD1. Germline V gene lookup returns CDR1 MDHEN and CDR2 SYDVKM. Germline trimming cut 6 bases from V and 2 bases from J; bases unmatched to any gene: 3. The CDR3 sequence is 14 residues long. The CDR3 reads CASSWGQGAYEQYF. CDR3 in DNA: TGTGCCAGCAGCTGGGGACAGGGGGCCTACGAGCAGTACTTC.

The chain has TRBV7-9 and TRBJ1-5; TRBD1 agrees at 7 bases. CDR3 length equals 15 residues. The germline CDR1 and CDR2 sequences are SEHNR and FQNEAQ (reference sequence). Trimming removed 1 base from V and 1 base from J; junction bases left unmatched: 1. The CDR3 reads CASSLGTGSNQPQHF. The CDR3 DNA reads as TGTGCCAGCAGCTTAGGGACAGGAAGCAATCAGCCCCAGCATTTT.

The chain employs TRBV6-5 and TRBJ2-1; D remains unclear. Germline V gives CDR1 MNHEY, CDR2 SVGAGI. The CDR3 runs to 13 residues. V was trimmed by 0 bases and J by 11 bases, leaving 11 bases between them. This chain's CDR3 is CASSYSRLHQQFF. The CDR3 coding sequence is TGTGCCAGCAGTTACTCGAGACTTCATCAGCAGTTCTTC.

This sequence joins TRBV21-1 and TRBJ2-2; the table's D gene call, TRBD2, was not cross checked with the DNA. TRBV21-1 is an annotated pseudogene. The CDR3 sequence is 16 residues long. This chain's CDR3 is CASRKELAGGPGELFF. The DNA of the CDR3 is TGTGCCAGCAGAAAGGAACTAGCGGGAGGGCCCGGGGAGCTGTTTTTT.

This chain links TRBV7-9 with TRBJ2-4, with 10 bases fitting TRBD1. This CDR3 spans 17 amino acids. J lost 3 bases, V lost 4 bases, and 9 bases had no gene match. From germline, CDR1 is SEHNR and CDR2 FQNEAQ (reference sequence). The DNA for the CDR3 is TGTGCCAGCAGCTCCTTTGGGACAGGGGAAGTCAAAAACATTCAGTACTTC. It translates to CASSSFGTGEVKNIQYF.

The V gene is TRBV19, the J gene TRBJ1-3; 8 positions agree with TRBD1. The CDR3 consists of 13 residues. Germline V gene data show CDR1 as LNHDA and CDR2 as SQIVND (reference sequence). The trim removed 9 bases at V and 0 bases at J, leaving 1 base unmatched. DNA for the CDR3: TGTGCCAGCGGACAGGGCTCTGGAAACACCATATATTTT. This sequence encodes CASGQGSGNTIYF.

The V and J genes are TRBV5-6 and TRBJ2-7; 7 bases are shared with TRBD2. The CDR3 loop spans 15 amino acids. V trimming: 4 bases; J trimming: 0 bases; junction bases outside the gene matches: 7. Per the germline V gene, CDR1 is SGHDT and CDR2 is YYEEEE. CDR3 coding DNA: TGTGCCAGCAGCCAGGGAGGGGTATTCTCCTACGAGCAGTACTTC. Protein product: CASSQGGVFSYEQYF.

The chain links TRBV4-1 to TRBJ2-5; D unresolved. In germline, CDR1 is MGHRA, CDR2 YSYEKL. V shed 1 base and J shed 2 bases, with 8 bases lying between them. The CDR3 runs 14 residues. This CDR3 is CASSQARTQETQYF. In nucleotides, the CDR3 is TGCGCCAGCAGCCAAGCCAGAACACAAGAGACCCAGTACTTC.

The CDR3 loop reads CASRGGQETQYF. The CDR3 nucleotides are TGTGCCAGCAGGGGGGGACAAGAGACCCAGTACTTC. The rearrangement links TRBV2 to TRBJ2-5; weak D call: TRBD2 (6 bases). This CDR3 is built from 12 residues. CDR1 and CDR2 (germline): SNHLY, FYNNEI. Trimming shortened V by 6 bases and J by 2 bases, and 7 bases separated the two germline ends.

The chain joins TRBV27 to TRBJ2-7, with 10 bases aligning to TRBD2. The CDR3 has 14 amino acids. Losses at the gene ends were 4 bases for V and 3 bases for J; bases not matched to a gene: 3. Germline CDR1 is MNHEY and CDR2 is SMNVEV (reference sequence). The CDR3 region is CASSSSSGSYEQYF. The CDR3 coding sequence is TGTGCCAGCAGTTCCTCTAGCGGGAGCTACGAGCAGTACTTC.

The chain joins TRBV6-4 to TRBJ1-2, with TRBD1 matching 10 bases. The CDR3 is 14 amino acids. V was pared by 0 bases and J by 8 bases, with 3 bases of the junction left unmatched. In germline, CDR1 is MRHNA, CDR2 SNTAGT. Written as DNA, the CDR3 is TGTGCCAGCAGTGACTCCGGGACAGGGGACGGCTACACCTTC. Translating it yields CASSDSGTGDGYTF.

The V call is TRBV27, the J call TRBJ2-7, with TRBD1 matching 10 bases. Germline trimming cut 5 bases from V and 6 bases from J; bases unmatched to any gene: 10. CDR1 and CDR2 from the germline V gene are MNHEY and SMNVEV (reference sequence). The length of the CDR3 is 15 residues. DNA of the CDR3: TGTGCCAGCAGTCTAGCCGGGACAGGGGATGCCGAGCAGTACTTC. Translation gives CASSLAGTGDAEQYF.

This clone was seen once. The chain joins TRBV7-8 to TRBJ1-1; no clear D. CDR1 is SGHVS and CDR2 is FQNEAQ in the germline V gene. V was trimmed by 2 bases and J by 0 bases, leaving 7 bases between them. The length of the CDR3 is 14 residues. This chain's CDR3 is CASSLREMNTEAFF. The CDR3 nucleotides are TGTGCCAGCAGCTTAAGAGAGATGAACACTGAAGCTTTCTTT.

In its sample, this clone was seen once. The rearrangement joins TRBV7-9 to TRBJ1-4; a possible D gene is TRBD1 (6 bases). Germline V CDR1 and CDR2: SEHNR, FQNEAQ (reference sequence). The CDR3 is 14 residues long. Between the trimmed V and J ends, which lost 7 bases and 6 bases, there was a span of 15 bases. The DNA of the CDR3 is TGTGCCAGCAAGGACAGCCTGGAGGATGAAAAACTGTTTTTT. Translated, it gives CASKDSLEDEKLFF.

The chain has TRBV19 and TRBJ1-5; 7 positions match TRBD1. The CDR3 sequence is 15 residues long. Germline V CDR1 and CDR2: LNHDA, SQIVND (reference sequence). The trim removed 3 bases at V and 3 bases at J, leaving 5 bases unmatched. CDR3 region: CASSILTGSNQPQHF. CDR3 sequence (DNA): TGTGCCAGTAGTATCCTGACAGGGTCCAATCAGCCCCAGCATTTT.

There are a few counts of this clone. The CDR3 region is CASSLSGGSAYGYTF. Here the CDR3 DNA reads TGTGCCAGCAGCCTAAGCGGGGGCTCAGCGTATGGCTACACCTTC. The chain carries TRBV7-9 and TRBJ1-2; D is perhaps TRBD1 (6 bases). V gave up 5 bases and J gave up 5 bases, with 18 bases separating them. This CDR3 contains 15 residues. Germline V CDR1 and CDR2: SEHNR, FQNEAQ (reference sequence).

This chain connects TRBV11-2 to TRBJ1-3; the D gene is possibly TRBD1 (5 bases). CDR3 length equals 15 residues. The V gene lost 5 bases and the J gene lost 3 bases, with 14 bases spanning the gap. CDR1 and CDR2 (germline): SGHAT, FQNNGV. Written as DNA, the CDR3 is TGTGCCAGCAGCCTCCTTGGGGCCGATGGAAACACCATATATTTT. Translating gives CASSLLGADGNTIYF.

The rearrangement uses TRBV11-2 and TRBJ1-1; D is undetermined. The V end lost 6 bases, the J end lost 6 bases, and 8 bases lay between the germline ends. CDR3 length: 11 residues. Looked up from germline, CDR1 is SGHAT and CDR2 is FQNNGV. CDR3 in amino acids: CASSLGPEAFF. In nucleotides, the CDR3 is TGTGCCAGCAGTTTGGGCCCTGAAGCTTTCTTT.

CDR3 loop: CASSPTGADLVTQYF. For the CDR3, the DNA is TGTGCCAGTAGCCCGACAGGGGCTGATCTTGTTACCCAGTACTTC. This chain links TRBV19 with TRBJ2-5, with 8 bases lining up with TRBD1. Germline assignment: CDR1 LNHDA and CDR2 SQIVND (reference sequence). The trim removed 6 bases at V and 8 bases at J, leaving 14 bases unmatched. The CDR3 runs 15 residues.